Shown below are 18 T cell receptor beta chains from a single sample sequenced in a study of shared clonotypes between healthy human individuals. The data were produced by immunoSEQ multiplex PCR, yet TCRdb's version contains in-frame clones alone and is incomplete. The sample includes roughly 640,000 clones, roughly 97% of them seen just once. The material sequenced was naive CD4+ T cells sorted from blood. The subset here: CD45RA+ positively selected. The receptors originated from a woman in her thirties in good health.

The chain couples TRBV5-1 to TRBJ2-2; 9 positions match TRBD2. This CDR3 has 16 residues. The germline V gene has CDR1 SGHRS and CDR2 YFSETQ. The trim removed 1 base at V and 4 bases at J, leaving 5 bases unmatched. The CDR3 loop is CASSLLAGGTTGELFF. For the CDR3, the DNA is TGCGCCAGCAGCTTGCTGGCGGGAGGGACCACCGGGGAGCTGTTTTTT.

This chain connects TRBV27 to TRBJ2-3; 8 nucleotides match TRBD2. V shed 4 bases, J shed 1 base, and the junction held 4 bases outside the gene matches. Germline lookup yields CDR1 MNHEY and CDR2 SMNVEV (reference sequence). This CDR3 region has 15 residues. The CDR3 DNA follows: TGTGCCAGCAGTTCAAGCGGGAGACGCACAGATACGCAGTATTTT. The encoded protein is CASSSSGRRTDTQYF.

This CDR3 reads CASSSSWTREQFF. The CDR3 nucleotides are TGCGCCAGCAGCTCGAGTTGGACGCGGGAGCAGTTCTTC. This chain connects TRBV5-1 to TRBJ2-1, with unresolved D. The CDR3 is 13 residues long. The germline V gene encodes CDR1 SGHRS and CDR2 YFSETQ. Trimming removed 3 bases at V and 10 bases at J, with 14 bases between.

This clone was seen a handful of times. The chain couples TRBV7-9 to TRBJ1-2; TRBD1 is a possible D gene (6 bases). V was trimmed by 5 bases and J by 4 bases, leaving 11 bases between them. The CDR3 extends over 13 amino acids. Germline-derived CDR1 and CDR2 are SEHNR and FQNEAQ (reference sequence). CDR3 protein: CASSQTTGYGYTF. The CDR3 DNA reads TGTGCCAGCAGCCAGACGACAGGCTATGGCTACACCTTC.

The chain carries TRBV28 and TRBJ1-4; TRBD1 might be the D (6 bases). Germline V gene lookup returns CDR1 MDHEN and CDR2 SYDVKM. The length of the CDR3 is 15 residues. V was clipped by 10 bases and J by 3 bases, with 18 bases between them. For the CDR3, the DNA is TGTGCCACACATACCCAGACAGGCCCTAATGAAAAACTGTTTTTT. Its protein product is CATHTQTGPNEKLFF.

The chain has TRBV5-8 and TRBJ2-1; D may be TRBD2 (6 bases). Trimming left V 2 bases short and J 1 base short, with 19 bases between. The CDR3 consists of 18 residues. In germline, CDR1 is SGHTS, CDR2 YDEGEE. The CDR3 nucleotides are TGTGCCAGCAGCTTTGGGGGACTGACGATGGGGTCCTACAATGAGCAGTTCTTC. Amino acid sequence: CASSFGGLTMGSYNEQFF.

The chain links TRBV7-9 to TRBJ1-1; TRBD1 agrees at 11 bases. This CDR3 has 19 amino acids. Germline CDR1 is SEHNR and CDR2 is FQNEAQ (reference sequence). V was clipped by 4 bases and J by 1 base; unmatched bases: 14. In nucleotides, the CDR3 is TGTGCCAGCAGCTCCCGTGGCGCCGGGACAGGGGGAGGGAACACTGAAGCTTTCTTT. Its translation: CASSSRGAGTGGGNTEAFF.

CDR3 in amino acids: CASSHLKQQNTEAFF. The CDR3 DNA follows: TGTGCCAGCAGTCATTTAAAACAGCAGAACACTGAAGCTTTCTTT. The V call is TRBV4-2, the J call TRBJ1-1; no firm D call. The V end lost 6 bases, the J end lost 1 base, and 15 bases lay between the germline ends. The CDR3 is 15 amino acids. Germline V gives CDR1 LGHNA, CDR2 YNFKEQ.

V usage is TRBV5-1 and J usage is TRBJ2-1, with 10 bases matching TRBD2. The CDR3 length is 16 residues. The J segment lost 3 bases and the V segment lost 0 bases, leaving 3 bases of the junction unmatched. The germline gives CDR1 SGHRS, CDR2 YFSETQ. The CDR3: CASSLGLAGDYNEQFF. The CDR3 nucleotides are TGCGCCAGCAGCTTGGGCCTAGCGGGAGACTACAATGAGCAGTTCTTC.

The gene calls are TRBV9 and TRBJ2-7; the D is unclear. The CDR3 loop spans 13 amino acids. The V end was cut by 4 bases, the J end by 3 bases, with 11 bases between. Germline V gene lookup returns CDR1 SGDLS and CDR2 YYNGEE. CDR3 sequence reads: CASSPDGYYEQYF. DNA of the CDR3: TGTGCCAGCAGCCCGGACGGGTACTACGAGCAGTACTTC.

The chain is built from TRBV27 and TRBJ1-1; the D is unclear. This CDR3 has 12 residues. Between the trimmed V and J ends, which lost 6 bases and 7 bases, there was a span of 12 bases. Germline-derived CDR1 and CDR2 are MNHEY and SMNVEV (reference sequence). CDR3 sequence (DNA): TGTGCCAGCAGACACCCGACGGGTGAAGCTTTCTTT. Translating gives CASRHPTGEAFF.

The chain uses TRBV7-8 and TRBJ2-1, with TRBD2 identical over 16 bases. This CDR3 comprises 15 residues. Germline lookup yields CDR1 SGHVS and CDR2 FQNEAQ. With 5 bases clipped from V and 9 bases from J, the junction kept 4 bases outside the gene matches. Written as DNA, the CDR3 is TGTGCCAGCAGCCCGGGACTAGCGGGAGGGCCTGAGCAGTTCTTC. Its translation is CASSPGLAGGPEQFF.

This clone has more than one count but fewer than ten. This chain uses TRBV19 with TRBJ1-3, with unresolved D. This CDR3 contains 14 residues. From germline, CDR1 is LNHDA and CDR2 SQIVND (reference sequence). With 7 bases removed from V and 4 bases from J, the gap between germline ends came to 14 bases. DNA of the CDR3: TGTGCCAGTAAGGATGGTCTTCTAGGAAACACCATATATTTT. Its translation is CASKDGLLGNTIYF.

This clone is a singleton in its sample. This chain uses TRBV18 with TRBJ1-2, with 10 bases identical to TRBD1. V was pared by 2 bases and J by 3 bases, with 9 bases of the junction left unmatched. Germline CDR1 KGHSH, CDR2 LQKENI. The CDR3 runs to 17 residues. The CDR3 here is CASSPVTGGAGDYGYTF. The DNA for the CDR3 is TGTGCCAGCTCACCAGTGACAGGGGGCGCGGGTGACTATGGCTACACCTTC.

The chain links TRBV19 to TRBJ2-2; 7 bases are shared with TRBD1. Germline assignment: CDR1 LNHDA and CDR2 SQIVND (reference sequence). Germline trimming cut 8 bases from V and 6 bases from J; bases unmatched to any gene: 6. The CDR3 is 13 residues long. This CDR3 is CASQFTGAGELFF. DNA for the CDR3: TGTGCCAGTCAGTTCACAGGGGCCGGGGAGCTGTTTTTT.

This clone was seen once. The gene calls are TRBV6-5 and TRBJ1-1; D may be TRBD1 (5 bases). Germline V CDR1 and CDR2: MNHEY, SVGAGI. This CDR3 spans 15 amino acids. The CDR3 DNA follows: TGTGCAACGCATCCCCAGGGTACCCAGGACACTGAAGCTTTCTTT. Residues: CATHPQGTQDTEAFF.

This chain joins TRBV19 and TRBJ2-7; D may be TRBD1 or TRBD2 (5 bases each). Germline V gives CDR1 LNHDA, CDR2 SQIVND (reference sequence). Trimming took off 4 bases at V and 4 bases at J, with 11 bases between the two ends. The length of the CDR3 is 13 residues. CDR3 sequence (DNA): TGTGCCAGTAGTAAGGGACGGAGATACGAGCAGTACTTC. Protein: CASSKGRRYEQYF.

CDR3 sequence reads: CASSDPGPKDTQYF. The CDR3 region has the DNA TGCGCCAGCAGTGACCCCGGGCCTAAAGATACGCAGTATTTT. V is TRBV10-1 and J is TRBJ2-3; D unresolved. Germline-derived CDR1 and CDR2 are WNHNN and SYGVQD (reference sequence). The CDR3 sequence is 14 residues long. The V gene lost 3 bases and the J gene lost 5 bases, with 12 bases spanning the gap.